Shown below are 32 T cell receptor beta chains from a single sample sequenced in a study of cytotoxic CD8 clonotypes in ibrutinib-treated CLL. TCRdb's copy holds only in-frame clones and misses some; the assay was immunoSEQ multiplex PCR. The table has under 300,000 clones, around 70% seen once. Sequencing used PBMCs, obtained after 24 months of ibrutinib treatment. These receptors all come from a human donor with chronic lymphocytic leukemia.

The chain combines TRBV14 with TRBJ2-2; the D gene is possibly TRBD1 (6 bases). Trimming removed 8 bases from V and 0 bases from J, with 10 bases in between. The CDR3 consists of 14 residues. The germline V gene encodes CDR1 SGHDN and CDR2 FVKESK. The CDR3 region has the DNA TGTGCCAGCGGACACAGGGCGAACACCGGGGAGCTGTTTTTT. The encoded protein is CASGHRANTGELFF.

This CDR3 reads CASRTGLMNTGELFF. The DNA for the CDR3 is TGTGCCAGCAGGACGGGACTGATGAACACCGGGGAGCTGTTTTTT. The chain is built from TRBV6-5 and TRBJ2-2, with a tentative D call TRBD2 (6 bases). Germline V gives CDR1 MNHEY, CDR2 SVGAGI. The CDR3 spans 15 residues. Trimming cost V 6 bases and J 1 base, with 12 bases left between them.

The rearrangement links TRBV14 to TRBJ2-3; D possibly corresponds to TRBD2 (5 bases). The CDR3 consists of 15 residues. V was trimmed by 0 bases and J by 3 bases, leaving 10 bases between them. Germline CDR1 reads SGHDN; CDR2 reads FVKESK. The CDR3 DNA reads as TGTGCCAGCAGCCAAGATTTCGGGGTTACAGATACGCAGTATTTT. Translation gives CASSQDFGVTDTQYF.

This chain joins TRBV7-6 and TRBJ2-3; unclear D gene. CDR1 SGHVS and CDR2 FNYEAQ come from the germline V gene. Trimming left V 8 bases short and J 4 bases short, with 13 bases between. The CDR3 is 13 amino acids. The CDR3 nucleotides read TGTGCCAGCTGCCCCTATGAGGCAGATACGCAGTATTTT. This translates into CASCPYEADTQYF.

The J gene is TRBJ2-3, the V gene TRBV9; TRBD1 matches 7 bases. The CDR3 totals 17 residues. J was trimmed by 4 bases and V by 0 bases; bases with no gene match: 11. Germline CDR1 SGDLS, CDR2 YYNGEE. CDR3 sequence (DNA): TGTGCCAGCAGCGTAGGCCCAGCGGACAGGCCCCCAGATACGCAGTATTTT. Its protein product is CASSVGPADRPPDTQYF.

The chain links TRBV13 to TRBJ1-1; no reliable D call. CDR1 and CDR2 from the germline V gene are PRHDT and FYEKMQ (reference sequence). This CDR3 comprises 15 residues. V lost 5 bases and J lost 4, with 17 bases in between. CDR3 coding DNA: TGTGCCAGCAGCCCCCTCGGGGAAGTGGGCACTGAAGCTTTCTTT. It specifies CASSPLGEVGTEAFF. The entire variable domain, with the rest obtained from reference TRBV13 and TRBJ1-1, is as follows: AAGVIQSPRHLIKEKRETATLKCYPIPRHDTVYWYQQGPGQDPQFLISFYEKMQSDKGSIPDRFSAQQFSDYHSELNMSSLELGDSALYFCASSPLGEVGTEAFFGQGTRLTVV.

Details on this clone: An end of the junction does not agree with germline; a read error may underlie this. The chain combines TRBV5-8 with TRBJ1-4; TRBD1 agrees at 12 bases. The V gene's germline CDR1 is SGHTS and CDR2 YDEGEE. CDR3 length: 16 amino acids. For the CDR3, the DNA is TGTGCCAGCAGCAAGGGACAGGGGGCCGTACGACCTGCTCGGGGGTTT. Residues: CASSKGQGAVRPARGF. The full variable domain, in which reference TRBV5-8 and TRBJ1-4 provide the parts outside the CDR3, is EAGVTQSPTHLIKTRGQQATLRCSPISGHTSVYWYQQALGLGLQFLLWYDEGEERNRGNFPPRFSGRQFPNYSSELNVNALELEDSALYLCASSKGQGAVRPARGFGSGTQLSVL.

V usage is TRBV27 and J usage is TRBJ2-5, with D perhaps matching TRBD2 (6 bases). Germline V gene lookup returns CDR1 MNHEY and CDR2 SMNVEV (reference sequence). This CDR3 region has 14 residues. V dropped 2 bases and J dropped 3 bases, with 10 bases sitting between them. The CDR3 nucleotides are TGTGCCAGCAGTTTAAATTGGAGGGAAGAGACCCAGTACTTC. Residues: CASSLNWREETQYF.

The rearrangement uses TRBV5-1 and TRBJ2-7; 7 nucleotides line up with TRBD1. The junction had 4 bases not matched to a gene; V was cut back by 7 bases and J by 3 bases. CDR1 and CDR2 (germline): SGHRS, YFSETQ. This CDR3 comprises 12 residues. The CDR3 nucleotides read TGCGCCAGCTCGGGACAGAGCTACGAGCAGTACTTC. Its protein product is CASSGQSYEQYF.

V usage is TRBV9 and J usage is TRBJ2-3; no clear D gene. The CDR3 totals 15 residues. CDR1 is SGDLS and CDR2 is YYNGEE in the germline V gene. The ends were cut back, 4 bases at V and 0 bases at J, with 12 bases in the middle. DNA of the CDR3: TGTGCCAGCAGCCCCACGGCCGCTAGCACAGATACGCAGTATTTT. It translates to CASSPTAASTDTQYF.

V is TRBV18 and J is TRBJ2-3; the match to TRBD1 covers 7 bases. V lost 5 bases and J lost 4; bases outside the gene matches: 3. The CDR3 is 13 residues long. Germline lookup yields CDR1 KGHSH and CDR2 LQKENI. In nucleotides, the CDR3 is TGTGCCAGCTCAAGGGACAGTCCAGATACGCAGTATTTT. Translated: CASSRDSPDTQYF.

This chain joins TRBV2 and TRBJ2-3; TRBD2 matches at 7 bases. The CDR3 sequence is 16 residues long. From germline, CDR1 is SNHLY and CDR2 FYNNEI. Trimming took 1 base from V and 2 from J; bases not matched to a gene: 6. In nucleotides, the CDR3 is TGTGCCAGCAGTGAAGGGGCTAGCGGATACACAGATACGCAGTATTTT. As protein: CASSEGASGYTDTQYF. The variable domain in full, completed from reference TRBV2 and TRBJ2-3, reads EPEVTQTPSHQVTQMGQEVILRCVPISNHLYFYWYRQILGQKVEFLVSFYNNEISEKSEIFDDQFSVERPDGSNFTLKIRSTKLEDSAMYFCASSEGASGYTDTQYFGPGTRLTVL.

The genes are TRBV9 and TRBJ2-3; TRBD1 matches 9 bases. The CDR3 loop spans 13 amino acids. With 4 bases clipped from V and 6 bases from J, the junction kept 3 bases outside the gene matches. Looked up from germline, CDR1 is SGDLS and CDR2 is YYNGEE. CDR3 residues: CASSLDRGDTQYF. The CDR3 coding sequence is TGTGCCAGCAGCTTAGACAGGGGGGATACGCAGTATTTT.

The chain joins TRBV9 to TRBJ2-7; possible D gene TRBD2, 6 bases. The CDR3 runs 14 residues. V was cut by 0 bases and J by 6 bases, with 13 bases left in between. The germline CDR1 and CDR2 sequences are SGDLS and YYNGEE. CDR3 DNA sequence: TGTGCCAGCAGCGTAGCAGGAGGGAGAGGCGAGCAGTACTTC. Encoded protein: CASSVAGGRGEQYF.

This clone has a single count. The rearrangement uses TRBV4-3 and TRBJ2-7, with 9 bases that match TRBD1. V shed 0 bases, J shed 3 bases, and the junction held 9 bases outside the gene matches. CDR1 and CDR2 from the germline V gene are LGHNA and YSLEER. The CDR3 is 17 amino acids. DNA of the CDR3: TGCGCCAGCAGCCAAGAGAGAGGGACAGGGTTTTACTACGAGCAGTACTTC. Protein sequence: CASSQERGTGFYYEQYF.

This chain links TRBV6-6 with TRBJ2-5, with unresolved D. The germline V gene has CDR1 MNHNY and CDR2 SVGAGI (reference sequence). Trimming pared 5 bases from V and 4 bases from J, leaving 8 bases between. The CDR3 sequence is 12 residues long. The CDR3 sequence: CASSGKGETQYF. The CDR3 DNA reads as TGTGCCAGCAGTGGTAAAGGAGAGACCCAGTACTTC.

This chain uses TRBV19 with TRBJ1-2; D not certain. V lost 5 bases and J 2 bases, leaving 24 bases between the germline ends. The CDR3 runs 18 residues. Germline CDR1 LNHDA, CDR2 SQIVND (reference sequence). CDR3 region: CASSRRPSIGGGNYGYTF. The DNA of the CDR3 is TGTGCCAGTAGTCGGAGACCGTCTATCGGAGGCGGGAACTATGGCTACACCTTC.

The chain couples TRBV7-9 to TRBJ1-5; the D is unclear. Germline CDR1 reads SEHNR; CDR2 reads FQNEAQ (reference sequence). The V and J ends lost 4 bases and 7 bases respectively, with 8 bases between them. The CDR3 sequence is 12 residues long. For the CDR3, the DNA is TGTGCCAGCAGCTCCAAGGCCCAGCCCCAGCATTTT. Translating it yields CASSSKAQPQHF.

V and J are TRBV2 and TRBJ2-1; possible D gene TRBD1, 6 bases. This CDR3 has 17 amino acids. Per germline, CDR1 SNHLY and CDR2 FYNNEI. V was pared by 4 bases and J by 0 bases, with 16 bases between. CDR3: CASSGPDRTRSYNEQFF. DNA for the CDR3: TGTGCCAGCAGTGGACCAGACAGGACCCGCTCCTACAATGAGCAGTTCTTC.

V usage is TRBV29-1 and J usage is TRBJ2-3, with TRBD2 matching 8 bases. Germline CDR1 is SQVTM and CDR2 is ANQGSEA. This CDR3 region has 15 residues. Trimming took 4 bases from V and 2 from J; bases not matched to a gene: 8. The CDR3 nucleotides read TGCAGCGTTGGAACTAGCGGAACGTACACAGATACGCAGTATTTT. It encodes CSVGTSGTYTDTQYF.

The chain couples TRBV15 to TRBJ1-5, with D unclear. Trimming took off 0 bases at V and 5 bases at J, with 5 bases between the two ends. CDR1 LNHNV and CDR2 YYDKDF come from the germline V gene (reference sequence). This CDR3 comprises 13 residues. CDR3 amino acids: CATSRDRYQPQHF. CDR3 DNA: TGTGCCACCAGCAGAGACCGCTATCAGCCCCAGCATTTT. Drawing the rest from reference TRBV15 and TRBJ1-5, the complete variable domain is DAMVIQNPRYQVTQFGKPVTLSCSQTLNHNVMYWYQQKSSQAPKLLFHYYDKDFNNEADTPDNFQSRRPNTSFCFLDIRSPGLGDTAMYLCATSRDRYQPQHFGDGTRLSIL.

The chain carries TRBV6-5 and TRBJ2-7; 8 bases are shared with TRBD1. Looked up from germline, CDR1 is MNHEY and CDR2 is SVGAGI. This CDR3 has 15 residues. V lost 7 bases, J lost 2 bases, and 10 bases stayed unmatched. CDR3 sequence: CASTNRGTQTYEQYF. The CDR3 nucleotides are TGTGCCAGCACTAACAGGGGGACACAGACCTACGAGCAGTACTTC.

This rearrangement joins TRBV5-1 to TRBJ2-7, with TRBD1 identical over 9 bases. The length of the CDR3 is 17 residues. Germline values: CDR1 SGHRS, CDR2 YFSETQ. V lost 0 bases and J lost 2; bases outside the gene matches: 9. The CDR3 coding sequence is TGCGCCAGCAGCTTGGATTTACCGGGACAGGGAACCTACGAGCAGTACTTC. Its protein is CASSLDLPGQGTYEQYF.

The chain is built from TRBV7-8 and TRBJ1-5; D is possibly TRBD1 (5 bases). This CDR3 comprises 17 residues. Trimming pared 5 bases from V and 3 bases from J, leaving 20 bases between. Germline CDR1 is SGHVS and CDR2 is FQNEAQ. The CDR3 DNA reads TGTGCCAGCAGCGTTAGGGGCCCAGACTTTGCCAATCAGCCCCAGCATTTT. This encodes CASSVRGPDFANQPQHF.

This clone was detected only a few times. CDR3 protein: CASSVRDEQFF. DNA of the CDR3: TGTGCCAGCAGTGTGCGAGATGAGCAGTTCTTC. J is TRBJ2-1 and V is TRBV25-1; no firm D call. The V end was cut by 4 bases, the J end by 8 bases, with 6 bases between. Germline V gene data show CDR1 as MGHDK and CDR2 as SYGVNS. This CDR3 contains 11 residues.

Only a few counts were recorded for this clone. The chain combines TRBV7-6 with TRBJ1-1; D remains ambiguous. V was pared by 5 bases and J by 1 base, with 11 bases between. The V gene's germline CDR1 is SGHVS and CDR2 FNYEAQ. The length of the CDR3 is 14 residues. For the CDR3, the DNA is TGTGCCAGCAGCGTACGTTGGGAGAACACTGAAGCTTTCTTT. Encoded protein: CASSVRWENTEAFF.

This clone was picked up a small number of times. The gene calls are TRBV30 and TRBJ2-7, with 7 bases aligning to TRBD1. The CDR3 covers 12 residues. Germline CDR1 reads GTSNPN; CDR2 reads SVGIG (reference sequence). J was trimmed by 2 bases and V by 7 bases; bases with no gene match: 5. The CDR3 DNA sequence: TGTGCCTCCTCAAGGGGGCCCTACGAGCAGTACTTC. This encodes CASSRGPYEQYF.

The rearrangement links TRBV27 to TRBJ2-7; D ambiguous. Deletions cut 4 bases from V and 0 bases from J, with 10 bases between. This CDR3 has 14 residues. Germline V gene data show CDR1 as MNHEY and CDR2 as SMNVEV (reference sequence). The CDR3 spells CASSSPTRSYEQYF. The CDR3 bases are TGTGCCAGCAGTTCCCCCACGCGCTCCTACGAGCAGTACTTC.

This chain joins TRBV6-5 and TRBJ1-3; TRBD1 matches 7 bases. V dropped 4 bases and J dropped 0; count of bases not matched to a gene: 3. Germline CDR1 and CDR2: MNHEY and SVGAGI. This CDR3 has 15 residues. The DNA for the CDR3 is TGTGCCAGCAGTTCCGGACAGGTCTCTGGAAACACCATATATTTT. Its translation is CASSSGQVSGNTIYF.

The chain uses TRBV4-2 and TRBJ2-7; 12 nucleotides agree with TRBD1. V was clipped by 8 bases and J by 0 bases; unmatched bases: 8. The CDR3 consists of 16 residues. Germline V CDR1 and CDR2: LGHNA, YNFKEQ. The CDR3 loop reads CASAPGQGALSYEQYF. CDR3 sequence (DNA): TGTGCCAGCGCCCCGGGACAGGGGGCCCTCTCCTACGAGCAGTACTTC.

V usage is TRBV25-1 and J usage is TRBJ2-1; D remains ambiguous. The CDR3 is 11 residues long. CDR1 and CDR2 from the germline V gene are MGHDK and SYGVNS. Trimming removed 4 bases from V and 8 bases from J, with 6 bases in between. The CDR3 region has the DNA TGTGCCAGCAGTGTTGGATATGAGCAGTTCTTC. It translates to CASSVGYEQFF.

This clone was counted once. CDR3 protein: CASSPGTSGAKETQYF. CDR3 DNA sequence: TGTGCCAGCAGCCCCGGGACTAGCGGGGCGAAAGAGACCCAGTACTTC. J is TRBJ2-5 and V is TRBV7-3; 13 positions agree with TRBD2. The CDR3 sequence is 16 residues long. Germline loops: CDR1 SGHTA, CDR2 FQGTGA. V lost 5 bases to trimming and J lost 3 bases; unmatched junction nucleotides: 6.